The 30 T cell receptor beta chains below all came from one sample that was sequenced in a study of blood T cell repertoires in COVID-19. The table came from immunoSEQ multiplex PCR; TCRdb's copy has only in-frame clones and leaves some out. The sample records roughly 300,000 clones, 65% to 90% being singletons. Sequences were obtained from PBMCs or T cells enriched from blood (not recorded which). These receptors all stem from a woman under 30 who had recovered from COVID-19.

CDR3 sequence (DNA): TGTGCCAGCTCGCGAGAGACCCAGTACTTC. It is translated as CASSRETQYF. The J gene is TRBJ2-5, the V gene TRBV2; D is unresolved. V lost 8 bases and J lost 4, with 5 bases in between. Germline CDR1 reads SNHLY; CDR2 reads FYNNEI. The CDR3 has 10 amino acids. Together with reference TRBV2 and TRBJ2-5, the CDR3 gives the full variable domain: EPEVTQTPSHQVTQMGQEVILRCVPISNHLYFYWYRQILGQKVEFLVSFYNNEISEKSEIFDDQFSVERPDGSNFTLKIRSTKLEDSAMYFCASSRETQYFGPGTRLLVL.

V gene TRBV2 combines with J gene TRBJ1-2, with a tentative D call TRBD1 (6 bases). Trimming took 1 base from V and 11 from J, leaving 8 bases between them. The V gene's germline CDR1 is SNHLY and CDR2 FYNNEI. This CDR3 comprises 11 residues. CDR3 amino acids: CASSEGQGYTF. CDR3 in DNA: TGTGCCAGCAGTGAAGGTCAGGGGTACACCTTC.

The chain joins TRBV20-1 to TRBJ2-2; D gene ambiguous. The CDR3 is made up of 11 amino acids. The germline V gene has CDR1 DFQATT and CDR2 SNEGSKA (reference sequence). V was clipped by 6 bases and J by 6 bases, with 8 bases between them. The CDR3 protein is CSAFRSGELFF. The CDR3 region has the DNA TGCAGTGCCTTCAGGTCCGGGGAGCTGTTTTTT.

The chain links TRBV5-4 to TRBJ2-1, with TRBD2 identical over 10 bases. CDR1 SGHNT and CDR2 YYREEE come from the germline V gene (reference sequence). The junction had 13 bases not matched to a gene; V was cut back by 4 bases and J by 0 bases. The CDR3 has 19 amino acids. In DNA form, the CDR3 reads TGTGCCAGCAGCCCTAGCGGGGGTTCCCGAGGTTACTCCTACAATGAGCAGTTCTTC. As protein: CASSPSGGSRGYSYNEQFF.

CDR3 residues: CASSEQGLGTEAFF. The CDR3 DNA sequence: TGCGCCAGCAGCGAACAGGGATTGGGCACTGAAGCTTTCTTT. The V gene is TRBV10-2, the J gene TRBJ1-1; D is perhaps TRBD1 (6 bases). V lost 6 bases, J lost 4 bases, and 15 bases lay in between. The CDR3 sequence is 14 residues long. Germline loops: CDR1 WSHSY, CDR2 SAAADI.

The chain has TRBV7-9 and TRBJ1-1; possibly TRBD1 for D (6 bases). The CDR3 consists of 15 residues. The V gene lost 1 base and the J gene lost 9 bases, with 18 bases spanning the gap. The germline gives CDR1 SEHNR, CDR2 FQNEAQ (reference sequence). The CDR3 region is CASSLGGIGGEKAFF. The CDR3 DNA follows: TGTGCCAGCAGCTTAGGAGGAATAGGGGGGGAAAAAGCTTTCTTT.

The chain joins TRBV5-5 to TRBJ2-6; D uncertain. V lost 1 base, J lost 0 bases, and 5 bases lay in between. The CDR3 loop spans 15 amino acids. Germline lookup yields CDR1 SGHKS and CDR2 YYEKEE (reference sequence). The CDR3 nucleotides are TGTGCCAGCAGCTTGCCCCACTCTGGGGCCAACGTCCTGACTTTC. It yields the protein CASSLPHSGANVLTF.

This chain joins TRBV27 and TRBJ1-5, with a weak D call TRBD1 (6 bases). The CDR3 contains 16 residues. Germline lookup yields CDR1 MNHEY and CDR2 SMNVEV (reference sequence). V lost 5 bases and J 0 bases, leaving 14 bases between the germline ends. CDR3 protein: CASSPTGHSSNQPQHF. As DNA, the CDR3 is TGTGCCAGCAGTCCAACGGGACACAGTAGCAATCAGCCCCAGCATTTT.

The J gene is TRBJ1-6, the V gene TRBV30, with a weak D call TRBD1 (6 bases). V gave up 2 bases and J gave up 10 bases, with 12 bases separating them. Germline V gene lookup returns CDR1 GTSNPN and CDR2 SVGIG (reference sequence). CDR3 length: 13 amino acids. CDR3 sequence (DNA): TGTGCCTGGAGTTCGGACAGCTTATCACCCCTCCACTTT. As protein: CAWSSDSLSPLHF.

The genes are TRBV7-6 and TRBJ2-2; 9 bases map to TRBD1. The junction had 13 bases not matched to a gene; V was cut back by 5 bases and J by 9 bases. CDR3 size: 16 residues. Germline CDR1 and CDR2: SGHVS and FNYEAQ. This chain's CDR3 is CASSLTYTGGRRELFF. CDR3 sequence (DNA): TGTGCCAGCAGCCTTACCTATACAGGGGGCAGGCGGGAGCTGTTTTTT.

CDR3 sequence: CASSPGVYNEQFF. CDR3 bases: TGTGCCAGCAGCCCAGGGGTTTACAATGAGCAGTTCTTC. V and J are TRBV11-1 and TRBJ2-1; a possible D gene is TRBD1 (6 bases). V was shortened by 5 bases and J by 4 bases, with 9 bases between the two germline ends. This CDR3 spans 13 amino acids. Germline V gives CDR1 SGHAT, CDR2 FQDESV (reference sequence).

This clone has more than one count but fewer than ten. This chain joins TRBV10-1 and TRBJ1-1; D gene uncertain. CDR3 size: 13 residues. In germline, CDR1 is WNHNN, CDR2 SYGVQD (reference sequence). Between the trimmed V and J ends, which lost 3 bases and 2 bases, there was a span of 7 bases. This CDR3 reads CASSEGDNTEAFF. CDR3 nucleotide sequence: TGCGCCAGCAGTGAAGGAGATAACACTGAAGCTTTCTTT.

This clone appeared a few times. The CDR3 reads CASSPKGRTDYNEQFF. DNA for the CDR3: TGTGCCAGCAGCCCGAAAGGGAGGACCGACTACAATGAGCAGTTCTTC. The chain carries TRBV27 and TRBJ2-1, with D maybe TRBD2 (6 bases). The CDR3 runs to 16 residues. Trimming left V 6 bases short and J 3 bases short, with 18 bases between. Looked up from germline, CDR1 is MNHEY and CDR2 is SMNVEV (reference sequence).

The chain uses TRBV11-2 and TRBJ2-1, with D possibly being TRBD2 (6 bases). Trimming removed 2 bases at V and 7 bases at J, with 15 bases between. The CDR3 is made up of 15 amino acids. The V gene's germline CDR1 is SGHAT and CDR2 FQNNGV. CDR3 loop: CASSLLGGVVNEQFF. CDR3 in DNA: TGTGCCAGCAGCTTATTGGGCGGGGTGGTTAATGAGCAGTTCTTC.

The rearrangement links TRBV3-1 (or the pseudogene TRBV3-2) to TRBJ2-7; TRBD1 is a possible D gene (5 bases). Germline CDR1 LGHDT, CDR2 YNNKEL (reference sequence). The ends were cut back, 4 bases at V and 2 bases at J, with 12 bases in the middle. The CDR3 extends over 14 amino acids. The CDR3 coding sequence is TGTGCCAGCAGCCGGATTCCAGGGCCCTACGAGCAGTACTTC. Protein: CASSRIPGPYEQYF.

The CDR3 sequence: CASSLQGSGEDTQYF. The CDR3 nucleotides read TGCGCCAGCAGCTTACAGGGTTCGGGCGAAGATACGCAGTATTTT. The rearrangement joins TRBV5-1 to TRBJ2-3; TRBD1 is a possible D gene (6 bases). This CDR3 contains 15 residues. The ends were cut back, 2 bases at V and 5 bases at J, with 15 bases in the middle. CDR1 SGHRS and CDR2 YFSETQ come from the germline V gene. Using reference TRBV5-1 and TRBJ2-3 for the parts outside the CDR3, the full variable domain is KAGVTQTPRYLIKTRGQQVTLSCSPISGHRSVSWYQQTPGQGLQFLFEYFSETQRNKGNFPGRFSGRQFSNSRSEMNVSTLELGDSALYLCASSLQGSGEDTQYFGPGTRLTVL.

Comments on this clone: The sample contains more than one DNA sequence encoding this CDR3. The chain uses TRBV18 and TRBJ1-1, with 7 bases fitting TRBD1. CDR3 length: 14 residues. The germline V gene has CDR1 KGHSH and CDR2 LQKENI. With 6 bases clipped from V and 1 base from J, the junction kept 5 bases outside the gene matches. The CDR3 reads CASSPGQPNTEAFF. CDR3 DNA sequence: TGTGCCAGCTCGCCGGGACAGCCGAACACTGAAGCTTTCTTT.

This chain joins TRBV19 and TRBJ1-1, with D maybe TRBD1 (5 bases). The CDR3 contains 16 residues. The germline V and J ends were trimmed by 0 bases and 5 bases, with 16 bases remaining between them. Germline V gene sequence: CDR1 LNHDA, CDR2 SQIVND (reference sequence). As DNA, the CDR3 is TGTGCCAGTAGTATAGAGGGGCAGGGCCGTGAGACTGAAGCTTTCTTT. Protein product: CASSIEGQGRETEAFF.

V gene TRBV27 combines with J gene TRBJ2-7; possible D gene TRBD1, 7 bases. Per the germline V gene, CDR1 is MNHEY and CDR2 is SMNVEV (reference sequence). Trimming took off 1 base at V and 2 bases at J, with 18 bases between the two ends. The CDR3 runs to 17 residues. The CDR3 nucleotides are TGTGCCAGCAGTTTATTTGCAGGGGGGAGTTTCCCCTACGAGCAGTACTTC. Residues: CASSLFAGGSFPYEQYF.

The rearrangement uses TRBV10-3 and TRBJ2-1, with 14 bases that match TRBD2. Germline V gene data show CDR1 as ENHRY and CDR2 as SYGVKD. After removal of 8 bases from V and 0 bases from J, the junction contained 9 bases not matched to a gene. CDR3 length: 18 amino acids. CDR3 in DNA: TGTGCCATCGGTGGACTAGCGGGGGGTTTCCCCTCCTACAATGAGCAGTTCTTC. Translated, it gives CAIGGLAGGFPSYNEQFF.

The chain links TRBV7-6 to TRBJ2-3; D might be TRBD2 (6 bases). With 5 bases removed from V and 0 bases from J, the gap between germline ends came to 18 bases. The CDR3 totals 17 residues. The V gene's germline CDR1 is SGHVS and CDR2 FNYEAQ. In DNA, the CDR3 is TGTGCCAGCAGCCCCCGAGTAGGGGAGGCTAGCACAGATACGCAGTATTTT. Its translation is CASSPRVGEASTDTQYF.

A remark on this clone: Different DNA sequences within this sample yield the same CDR3. This sequence joins TRBV18 and TRBJ1-2, with D tentatively TRBD1 (5 bases). V was pared by 3 bases and J by 2 bases, with 7 bases between. This CDR3 has 13 residues. Germline V gene sequence: CDR1 KGHSH, CDR2 LQKENI. The CDR3 here is CASSPTENYGYTF. DNA for the CDR3: TGTGCCAGCTCACCGACAGAGAACTATGGCTACACCTTC.

This CDR3 reads CASSWTAYNEQFF. The DNA of the CDR3 is TGTGCCAGCAGCTGGACAGCCTACAATGAGCAGTTCTTC. V and J are TRBV9 and TRBJ2-1, with D possibly matching TRBD1 (6 bases). V shed 4 bases and J shed 2 bases, with 7 bases lying between them. This CDR3 has 13 residues. The germline CDR1 and CDR2 sequences are SGDLS and YYNGEE.

The chain recombines TRBV10-3 with TRBJ2-7; 8 nucleotides align to TRBD2. The V and J ends lost 6 bases and 6 bases, in that order; junction bases with no gene match: 16. The CDR3 runs to 16 residues. Germline CDR1 reads ENHRY; CDR2 reads SYGVKD. CDR3 sequence reads: CAIRDKPGLVVPEQYF. In nucleotides, the CDR3 is TGTGCCATCAGGGACAAGCCGGGACTAGTGGTCCCCGAGCAGTACTTC.

V and J are TRBV5-1 and TRBJ2-1; 7 bases map to TRBD1. V shed 4 bases, J shed 0 bases, and the junction held 7 bases outside the gene matches. Germline V gene lookup returns CDR1 SGHRS and CDR2 YFSETQ. The CDR3 runs to 16 residues. The CDR3 region is CASSRGAGGSYNEQFF. Written as DNA, the CDR3 is TGCGCCAGCAGCCGAGGGGCAGGGGGCTCCTACAATGAGCAGTTCTTC.

The V gene is TRBV30, the J gene TRBJ2-3; D is ambiguous. CDR3 length equals 12 residues. Trimming took off 0 bases at V and 4 bases at J, with 5 bases between the two ends. CDR1 GTSNPN and CDR2 SVGIG come from the germline V gene (reference sequence). CDR3 in amino acids: CAWSVSSDTQYF. Here the CDR3 DNA reads TGTGCCTGGAGTGTATCTTCAGATACGCAGTATTTT. Based on the CDR3 plus reference TRBV30 and TRBJ2-3, the full variable domain is SQTIHQWPATLVQPVGSPLSLECTVEGTSNPNLYWYRQAAGRGLQLLFYSVGIGQISSEVPQNLSASRPQDRQFILSSKKLLLSDSGFYLCAWSVSSDTQYFGPGTRLTVL.

The chain has TRBV9 and TRBJ1-1; 7 bases agree with TRBD1. Losses at the gene ends were 5 bases for V and 5 bases for J; bases not matched to a gene: 6. The germline gives CDR1 SGDLS, CDR2 YYNGEE. The CDR3 has 13 amino acids. The CDR3 DNA is TGTGCCAGCAGTATGGCAGGGGGAACTGAAGCTTTCTTT. This gives the protein CASSMAGGTEAFF.

V gene TRBV28 combines with J gene TRBJ1-4, with D tentatively TRBD1 (5 bases). CDR1 and CDR2 from the germline V gene are MDHEN and SYDVKM. V was trimmed by 6 bases and J by 6 bases, leaving 8 bases between them. This CDR3 spans 12 amino acids. This CDR3 is CASRIGDEKLFF. The CDR3 DNA follows: TGTGCCAGCAGGATAGGGGATGAAAAACTGTTTTTT.

The chain joins TRBV9 to TRBJ1-4; 7 nucleotides line up with TRBD1. This CDR3 has 15 residues. Looked up from germline, CDR1 is SGDLS and CDR2 is YYNGEE. V was clipped by 3 bases and J by 4 bases; unmatched bases: 6. CDR3 residues: CASSGTGAGNEKLFF. CDR3 DNA: TGTGCCAGCAGCGGTACAGGGGCTGGTAATGAAAAACTGTTTTTT.

The chain combines TRBV7-9 with TRBJ2-7; 8 nucleotides align to TRBD1. The CDR3 covers 14 residues. Trimming removed 11 bases from V and 6 bases from J; junction bases left unmatched: 15. Per germline, CDR1 SEHNR and CDR2 FQNEAQ (reference sequence). The DNA for the CDR3 is TGTGCCGTCTCTAAGACAGGGGTCAATCGCGAGCAGTACTTC. It translates to CAVSKTGVNREQYF. The whole variable domain, filled in from reference TRBV7-9 and TRBJ2-7, reads DTGVSQNPRHKITKRGQNVTFRCDPISEHNRLYWYRQTLGQGPEFLTYFQNEAQLEKSRLLSDRFSAERPKGSFSTLEIQRTEQGDSAMYLCAVSKTGVNREQYFGPGTRLTVT.